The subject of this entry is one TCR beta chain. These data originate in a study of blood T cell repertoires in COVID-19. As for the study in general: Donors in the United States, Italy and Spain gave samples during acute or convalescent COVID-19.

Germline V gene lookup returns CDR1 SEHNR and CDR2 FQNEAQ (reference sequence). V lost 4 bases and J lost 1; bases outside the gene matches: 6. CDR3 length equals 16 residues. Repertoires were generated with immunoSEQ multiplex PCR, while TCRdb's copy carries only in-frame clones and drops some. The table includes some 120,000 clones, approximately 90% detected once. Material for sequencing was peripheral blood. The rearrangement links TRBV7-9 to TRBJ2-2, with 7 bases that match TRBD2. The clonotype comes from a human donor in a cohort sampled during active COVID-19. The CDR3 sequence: CASSSLAGGNTGELFF. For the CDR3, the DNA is TGTGCCAGCAGCTCCTTAGCGGGCGGGAACACCGGGGAGCTGTTTTTT.